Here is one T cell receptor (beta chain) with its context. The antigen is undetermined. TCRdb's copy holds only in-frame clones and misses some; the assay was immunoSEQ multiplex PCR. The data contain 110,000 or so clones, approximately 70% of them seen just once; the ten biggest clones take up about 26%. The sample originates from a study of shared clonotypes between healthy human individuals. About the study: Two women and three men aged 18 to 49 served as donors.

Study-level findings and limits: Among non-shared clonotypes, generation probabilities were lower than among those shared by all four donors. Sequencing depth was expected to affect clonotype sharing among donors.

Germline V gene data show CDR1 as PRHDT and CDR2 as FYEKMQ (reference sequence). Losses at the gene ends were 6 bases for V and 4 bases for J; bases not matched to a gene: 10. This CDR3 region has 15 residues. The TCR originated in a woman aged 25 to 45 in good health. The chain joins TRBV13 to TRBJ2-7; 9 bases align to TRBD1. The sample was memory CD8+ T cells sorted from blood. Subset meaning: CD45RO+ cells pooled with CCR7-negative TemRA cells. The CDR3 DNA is TGTGCCAGCAGTGAACAGGGGGCCAGCTCTTACGAGCAGTACTTC. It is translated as CASSEQGASSYEQYF. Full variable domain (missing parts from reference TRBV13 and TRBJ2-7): AAGVIQSPRHLIKEKRETATLKCYPIPRHDTVYWYQQGPGQDPQFLISFYEKMQSDKGSIPDRFSAQQFSDYHSELNMSSLELGDSALYFCASSEQGASSYEQYFGPGTRLTVT.